The rows below give T cell receptor beta chains drawn from one sample of a study of T cell changes during pregnancy in multiple sclerosis. Assay: immunoSEQ multiplex PCR; the TCRdb copy retains only in-frame clones and omits some. The repertoire holds around 100,000 clones, with 92% as singletons. This sample comprised peripheral blood, obtained after pregnancy. The receptors derive from a female donor with multiple sclerosis, enrolled in a pregnancy study. Both conserved end residues are part of each CDR3. A D gene is named only where the DNA matches it firmly. Some rows mark clone size as missing; the rest say once, few, many or name a class of expanded clone.

J gene	V gene	D gene	clone size	CDR3 DNA	CDR3 protein
TRBJ1-5	TRBV28	.	.	TGTGCCACCAGGACGGCCGGAGGATCCCAGCATTTT	CATRTAGGSQHF
TRBJ2-1	TRBV20-1	.	.	TGCAGTGCGCCACGACTGGATGAGCAGTTCTTC	CSAPRLDEQFF
TRBJ1-4	TRBV7-9	.	.	TGTGCCAGCAGCCCACCAGGGAATGAAAAACTGTTTTTT	CASSPPGNEKLFF
TRBJ1-4	TRBV11-2	.	.	TGTGCCAGCAGCGTACGCAGGGGAACGACTAATGAAAAACTGTTTTTT	CASSVRRGTTNEKLFF
TRBJ2-5	TRBV5-8	TRBD2	.	TGTGCCAGCAGCTTTCGTGGGAGGGCGGAGACCCAGTACTTC	CASSFRGRAETQYF
TRBJ2-2	TRBV6-5	.	.	TGTGCCAGCAGTTACCGCACAGGAGGGGAGCTGTTTTTT	CASSYRTGGELFF
TRBJ1-3	TRBV28	TRBD1	.	TGTGCCAGCAGTCAAAGGACAGGGGGCATTACTGGAAACACCATATATTTT	CASSQRTGGITGNTIYF
TRBJ1-2	TRBV14	TRBD1	few	TGTGCCAGCAGCCAAAGGACAGGGAGAAACTATGGCTACACCTTC	CASSQRTGRNYGYTF
TRBJ2-1	TRBV15	TRBD1	.	TGTGCCACCAGCAGAGGGGACAGGAGTAACAATGAGCAGTTCTTC	CATSRGDRSNNEQFF
TRBJ2-3	TRBV5-1	.	.	TGCGCCAGCAGCTTGCTTTTAGCGGATGAAGATACGCAGTATTTT	CASSLLLADEDTQYF
TRBJ2-7	TRBV7-9	TRBD2	.	TGTGCCAGCAGCTTATTGCCCACCGGGCGGGGGGGCATGAGCGAGCAGTACTTC	CASSLLPTGRGGMSEQYF
TRBJ2-2	TRBV4-3	.	.	TGCGCCAGCAGCCAAGATTCAGGGGTCACCGGGGAGCTGTTTTTT	CASSQDSGVTGELFF
TRBJ1-1	TRBV27	.	.	TGTGCCAGCAGTGCGACAGGGAACACTGAAGCTTTCTTT	CASSATGNTEAFF
TRBJ2-2	TRBV28	TRBD2	.	TGTGCCAGCAGTTTATGGCGACTAGCGGGAGGTCCCGGGGAGCTGTTTTTT	CASSLWRLAGGPGELFF
TRBJ2-7	TRBV28	TRBD2	.	TGTGCCAGCAGTCCCGTTGGGCTAGCGGGAGTCGACGAGCAGTACTTC	CASSPVGLAGVDEQYF
TRBJ1-3	TRBV23-1	.	.	TGCGCCAGCAGTCAATCGGGTTTGGACACCGGATCTGGAAACACCATATATTTT	CASSQSGLDTGSGNTIYF
TRBJ2-5	TRBV7-9	.	once	TGTGCCAGCAGCCGAGACAACCAAGAGACCCAGTACTTC	CASSRDNQETQYF
TRBJ2-2	TRBV19	.	.	TGTGCCAGTAGTATTCAGCCTAGTATAAACACCGGGGAGCTGTTTTTT	CASSIQPSINTGELFF
TRBJ2-1	TRBV5-6	TRBD2	.	TGTGCCAGCAGCTTGGGCAGGGAGGGTGAGCAGTTCTTC	CASSLGREGEQFF
TRBJ2-2	TRBV5-4	.	.	TGTGCCAGCAGCTCTTCTTACACCGGGGAGCTGTTTTTT	CASSSSYTGELFF
TRBJ2-3	TRBV18	TRBD2	.	TGTGCCAGCTCACCAAGCGGGAGGGCCTTTGGCACAGATACGCAGTATTTT	CASSPSGRAFGTDTQYF
TRBJ2-7	TRBV18	.	.	TGTGCCAGCTCCCCCGCGGGGTACGAGCAGTACTTC	CASSPAGYEQYF
TRBJ2-5	TRBV19	TRBD1	.	TGTGCCAGTAGTCCCCGGATGGGACAGGGCCAAGAGACCCAGTACTTC	CASSPRMGQGQETQYF
TRBJ1-1	TRBV9	.	.	TGTGCCAGCAGCGGCAGGGGCAGGAACACTGAAGCTTTCTTT	CASSGRGRNTEAFF
TRBJ2-3	TRBV27	.	.	TGTGCCAGCAGTCCCCGGACTGGCACAGATACGCAGTATTTT	CASSPRTGTDTQYF
TRBJ1-4	TRBV30	TRBD1	.	TGTGCCTGGAGTCCGACAGGGTTTCATGAAAAACTGTTTTTT	CAWSPTGFHEKLFF
TRBJ1-5	TRBV6-1	.	once	TGTGCCAGCAGTGGGACAGGCAATCAGCCCCAGCATTTT	CASSGTGNQPQHF
TRBJ2-7	TRBV25-1	TRBD2	.	TGTGCCAGCAGTGAAGGACTAGGGGTAGTGACTGTGCAGTACTTC	CASSEGLGVVTVQYF
TRBJ2-1	TRBV4-2	.	.	TGTGCCAGCAACAGGGGGGGGAATGAGCAGTTCTTC	CASNRGGNEQFF
TRBJ1-1	TRBV2	TRBD1	.	TGTGCCAGGAGTCGGACAGGGAAAAACACTGAAGCTTTCTTT	CARSRTGKNTEAFF
TRBJ2-5	TRBV9	.	.	TGTGCCAGCAGCCTCTCTGGCGGGGTTCCAGAGACCCAGTACTTC	CASSLSGGVPETQYF
TRBJ1-1	TRBV7-9	.	.	TGTGCCAGCAGCTCCCCAGGGAACACTGAAGCTTTCTTT	CASSSPGNTEAFF
TRBJ2-1	TRBV9	.	.	TGTGCCAGCAGCGTATCTCGGAGGGGGGGGAGTGTGGATGAGCAGTTCTTC	CASSVSRRGGSVDEQFF
TRBJ2-3	TRBV7-2	.	.	TGTGCCAGCAGTCTCTCCTGGCTCCCGGGAGATACGCAGTATTTT	CASSLSWLPGDTQYF
TRBJ2-1	TRBV13	TRBD2	.	TGTGCCAGCAGCTGGGAGGGCAATGAGCAGTTCTTC	CASSWEGNEQFF
TRBJ2-1	TRBV11-2	.	.	TGTGCCAGCAGCCCCCCTAGGGGTTTTCTGAACAATGAGCAGTTCTTC	CASSPPRGFLNNEQFF
TRBJ2-6	TRBV28	.	.	TGTGCCAGCAGTGCTGAGGCTGGGGCCAACGTCCTGACTTTC	CASSAEAGANVLTF
TRBJ2-1	TRBV10-3	TRBD1	.	TGTGCCACCCGGACAGGGAGGAACAATGAGCAGTTCTTC	CATRTGRNNEQFF
TRBJ1-3	TRBV19	.	.	TGTGCCTCTATCAGGGACTCCTCTGGAAACACCATATATTTT	CASIRDSSGNTIYF
TRBJ2-6	TRBV6-6	.	.	TGTGCCAGCAGTTCTCTTTCAGGGTCTGTGGCCAACGTCCTGACTTTC	CASSSLSGSVANVLTF
TRBJ2-7	TRBV7-2	TRBD2	.	TGTGCCAGCAGCTTAGCACCAGGGACTAGCGGGAAATCCTACGAGCAGTACTTC	CASSLAPGTSGKSYEQYF
TRBJ2-7	TRBV28	TRBD2	.	TGTGCCAGCAGCCTCACTAGCGGGAGGTCGTACTTC	CASSLTSGRSYF